This T cell receptor (beta chain) is drawn from a study of beta chain features in type 1 diabetes. Since all of the isolated RNA was reverse transcribed, expressed TCRB transcripts were what got sequenced. Only in-frame clones appear in the TCRdb table, and some are missing; sequencing was by immunoSEQ multiplex PCR. The table lists about 150,000 clones, 9.2% of them singletons. Germline CDR1 is MNHEY and CDR2 is SMNVEV (reference sequence). V lost 6 bases and J lost 0; bases outside the gene matches: 8. The length of the CDR3 is 16 residues. CD4+ cells of the naive, central memory, regulatory and stem cell-like memory types were sorted via CD45RO/CCR7/CD25/CD127/CD95/CD27.

The V gene is TRBV27, the J gene TRBJ1-5; 7 bases are a match to TRBD1. Sequences were obtained from central memory CD4+ T cells from blood. The sequence came from a man aged 18-30 years in good health. The CDR3 coding sequence is TGTGCCAGCAGCCCTCGGGCAGGGGGTAGCAATCAGCCCCAGCATTTT. Translated, it gives CASSPRAGGSNQPQHF.